This T cell receptor beta chain was profiled in a study of blood T cell repertoires in COVID-19. Across the study: Sites in the United States, Italy and Spain provided acute and convalescent COVID-19 samples. The cDNA or gDNA used as material had been derived from T cells, B-cell-depleted T cells, or PBMCs.

The sample holds one count of this clone. Generated by immunoSEQ multiplex PCR, the TCRdb table keeps only in-frame clones and is missing some. The sample consists of around 270,000 clones, 80% to 90% of them appearing once. The ends were cut back, 6 bases at V and 6 bases at J, with 11 bases in the middle. This CDR3 is built from 11 residues. The germline gives CDR1 SQVTM, CDR2 ANQGSEA. V and J are TRBV29-1 and TRBJ1-1, with D possibly TRBD1 on 5 matching bases. The sequenced material came from PBMCs or T cells enriched from blood (not recorded which). The TCR sequence derives from a woman aged 25 to 39 who had recovered from COVID-19. The CDR3 is CSVGPGAEAFF. The CDR3 nucleotides read TGCAGCGTGGGGCCGGGCGCTGAAGCTTTCTTT.